Here is one T cell receptor (beta chain) with its context. This sample was included in a study of blood T cell repertoires in COVID-19. Study at large: Both acute and convalescent COVID-19 samples were obtained from the United States, Italy and Spain. PBMCs, B-cell-depleted T cells, or T cells provided the cDNA or gDNA that made up the material.

Clones were read by immunoSEQ multiplex PCR, and TCRdb kept only the in-frame ones, dropping some. This table holds about 300,000 clones, around 90% found once. Trimming took 3 bases from V and 1 from J, leaving 25 bases between them. This CDR3 is 20 amino acids long. Germline CDR1 KGHSH, CDR2 LQKENI. This chain joins TRBV18 and TRBJ2-1; maybe TRBD1 (5 bases). The clonotype was recovered from a woman in her 50s with COVID-19, enrolled during active disease. Sequenced: peripheral blood. CDR3 DNA: TGTGCCAGCTCACCGGTTGTAGGCCGTGATAGGGGTAAGTCCTACAATGAGCAGTTCTTC. Its translation: CASSPVVGRDRGKSYNEQFF.